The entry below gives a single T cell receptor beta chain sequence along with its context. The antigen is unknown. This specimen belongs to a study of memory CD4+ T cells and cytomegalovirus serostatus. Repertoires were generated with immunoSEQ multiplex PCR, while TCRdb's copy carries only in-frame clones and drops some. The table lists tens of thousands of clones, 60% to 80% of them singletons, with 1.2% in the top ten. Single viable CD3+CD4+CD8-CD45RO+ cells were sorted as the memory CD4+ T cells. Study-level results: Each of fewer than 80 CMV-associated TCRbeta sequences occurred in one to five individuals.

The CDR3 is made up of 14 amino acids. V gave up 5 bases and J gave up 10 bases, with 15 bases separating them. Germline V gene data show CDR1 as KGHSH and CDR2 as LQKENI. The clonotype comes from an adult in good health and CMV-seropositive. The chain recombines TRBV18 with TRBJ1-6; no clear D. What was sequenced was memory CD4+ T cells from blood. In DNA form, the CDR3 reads TGTGCCAGCTCAGTGGGTGAAGCTCTATCACCCCTCCACTTT. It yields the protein CASSVGEALSPLHF.